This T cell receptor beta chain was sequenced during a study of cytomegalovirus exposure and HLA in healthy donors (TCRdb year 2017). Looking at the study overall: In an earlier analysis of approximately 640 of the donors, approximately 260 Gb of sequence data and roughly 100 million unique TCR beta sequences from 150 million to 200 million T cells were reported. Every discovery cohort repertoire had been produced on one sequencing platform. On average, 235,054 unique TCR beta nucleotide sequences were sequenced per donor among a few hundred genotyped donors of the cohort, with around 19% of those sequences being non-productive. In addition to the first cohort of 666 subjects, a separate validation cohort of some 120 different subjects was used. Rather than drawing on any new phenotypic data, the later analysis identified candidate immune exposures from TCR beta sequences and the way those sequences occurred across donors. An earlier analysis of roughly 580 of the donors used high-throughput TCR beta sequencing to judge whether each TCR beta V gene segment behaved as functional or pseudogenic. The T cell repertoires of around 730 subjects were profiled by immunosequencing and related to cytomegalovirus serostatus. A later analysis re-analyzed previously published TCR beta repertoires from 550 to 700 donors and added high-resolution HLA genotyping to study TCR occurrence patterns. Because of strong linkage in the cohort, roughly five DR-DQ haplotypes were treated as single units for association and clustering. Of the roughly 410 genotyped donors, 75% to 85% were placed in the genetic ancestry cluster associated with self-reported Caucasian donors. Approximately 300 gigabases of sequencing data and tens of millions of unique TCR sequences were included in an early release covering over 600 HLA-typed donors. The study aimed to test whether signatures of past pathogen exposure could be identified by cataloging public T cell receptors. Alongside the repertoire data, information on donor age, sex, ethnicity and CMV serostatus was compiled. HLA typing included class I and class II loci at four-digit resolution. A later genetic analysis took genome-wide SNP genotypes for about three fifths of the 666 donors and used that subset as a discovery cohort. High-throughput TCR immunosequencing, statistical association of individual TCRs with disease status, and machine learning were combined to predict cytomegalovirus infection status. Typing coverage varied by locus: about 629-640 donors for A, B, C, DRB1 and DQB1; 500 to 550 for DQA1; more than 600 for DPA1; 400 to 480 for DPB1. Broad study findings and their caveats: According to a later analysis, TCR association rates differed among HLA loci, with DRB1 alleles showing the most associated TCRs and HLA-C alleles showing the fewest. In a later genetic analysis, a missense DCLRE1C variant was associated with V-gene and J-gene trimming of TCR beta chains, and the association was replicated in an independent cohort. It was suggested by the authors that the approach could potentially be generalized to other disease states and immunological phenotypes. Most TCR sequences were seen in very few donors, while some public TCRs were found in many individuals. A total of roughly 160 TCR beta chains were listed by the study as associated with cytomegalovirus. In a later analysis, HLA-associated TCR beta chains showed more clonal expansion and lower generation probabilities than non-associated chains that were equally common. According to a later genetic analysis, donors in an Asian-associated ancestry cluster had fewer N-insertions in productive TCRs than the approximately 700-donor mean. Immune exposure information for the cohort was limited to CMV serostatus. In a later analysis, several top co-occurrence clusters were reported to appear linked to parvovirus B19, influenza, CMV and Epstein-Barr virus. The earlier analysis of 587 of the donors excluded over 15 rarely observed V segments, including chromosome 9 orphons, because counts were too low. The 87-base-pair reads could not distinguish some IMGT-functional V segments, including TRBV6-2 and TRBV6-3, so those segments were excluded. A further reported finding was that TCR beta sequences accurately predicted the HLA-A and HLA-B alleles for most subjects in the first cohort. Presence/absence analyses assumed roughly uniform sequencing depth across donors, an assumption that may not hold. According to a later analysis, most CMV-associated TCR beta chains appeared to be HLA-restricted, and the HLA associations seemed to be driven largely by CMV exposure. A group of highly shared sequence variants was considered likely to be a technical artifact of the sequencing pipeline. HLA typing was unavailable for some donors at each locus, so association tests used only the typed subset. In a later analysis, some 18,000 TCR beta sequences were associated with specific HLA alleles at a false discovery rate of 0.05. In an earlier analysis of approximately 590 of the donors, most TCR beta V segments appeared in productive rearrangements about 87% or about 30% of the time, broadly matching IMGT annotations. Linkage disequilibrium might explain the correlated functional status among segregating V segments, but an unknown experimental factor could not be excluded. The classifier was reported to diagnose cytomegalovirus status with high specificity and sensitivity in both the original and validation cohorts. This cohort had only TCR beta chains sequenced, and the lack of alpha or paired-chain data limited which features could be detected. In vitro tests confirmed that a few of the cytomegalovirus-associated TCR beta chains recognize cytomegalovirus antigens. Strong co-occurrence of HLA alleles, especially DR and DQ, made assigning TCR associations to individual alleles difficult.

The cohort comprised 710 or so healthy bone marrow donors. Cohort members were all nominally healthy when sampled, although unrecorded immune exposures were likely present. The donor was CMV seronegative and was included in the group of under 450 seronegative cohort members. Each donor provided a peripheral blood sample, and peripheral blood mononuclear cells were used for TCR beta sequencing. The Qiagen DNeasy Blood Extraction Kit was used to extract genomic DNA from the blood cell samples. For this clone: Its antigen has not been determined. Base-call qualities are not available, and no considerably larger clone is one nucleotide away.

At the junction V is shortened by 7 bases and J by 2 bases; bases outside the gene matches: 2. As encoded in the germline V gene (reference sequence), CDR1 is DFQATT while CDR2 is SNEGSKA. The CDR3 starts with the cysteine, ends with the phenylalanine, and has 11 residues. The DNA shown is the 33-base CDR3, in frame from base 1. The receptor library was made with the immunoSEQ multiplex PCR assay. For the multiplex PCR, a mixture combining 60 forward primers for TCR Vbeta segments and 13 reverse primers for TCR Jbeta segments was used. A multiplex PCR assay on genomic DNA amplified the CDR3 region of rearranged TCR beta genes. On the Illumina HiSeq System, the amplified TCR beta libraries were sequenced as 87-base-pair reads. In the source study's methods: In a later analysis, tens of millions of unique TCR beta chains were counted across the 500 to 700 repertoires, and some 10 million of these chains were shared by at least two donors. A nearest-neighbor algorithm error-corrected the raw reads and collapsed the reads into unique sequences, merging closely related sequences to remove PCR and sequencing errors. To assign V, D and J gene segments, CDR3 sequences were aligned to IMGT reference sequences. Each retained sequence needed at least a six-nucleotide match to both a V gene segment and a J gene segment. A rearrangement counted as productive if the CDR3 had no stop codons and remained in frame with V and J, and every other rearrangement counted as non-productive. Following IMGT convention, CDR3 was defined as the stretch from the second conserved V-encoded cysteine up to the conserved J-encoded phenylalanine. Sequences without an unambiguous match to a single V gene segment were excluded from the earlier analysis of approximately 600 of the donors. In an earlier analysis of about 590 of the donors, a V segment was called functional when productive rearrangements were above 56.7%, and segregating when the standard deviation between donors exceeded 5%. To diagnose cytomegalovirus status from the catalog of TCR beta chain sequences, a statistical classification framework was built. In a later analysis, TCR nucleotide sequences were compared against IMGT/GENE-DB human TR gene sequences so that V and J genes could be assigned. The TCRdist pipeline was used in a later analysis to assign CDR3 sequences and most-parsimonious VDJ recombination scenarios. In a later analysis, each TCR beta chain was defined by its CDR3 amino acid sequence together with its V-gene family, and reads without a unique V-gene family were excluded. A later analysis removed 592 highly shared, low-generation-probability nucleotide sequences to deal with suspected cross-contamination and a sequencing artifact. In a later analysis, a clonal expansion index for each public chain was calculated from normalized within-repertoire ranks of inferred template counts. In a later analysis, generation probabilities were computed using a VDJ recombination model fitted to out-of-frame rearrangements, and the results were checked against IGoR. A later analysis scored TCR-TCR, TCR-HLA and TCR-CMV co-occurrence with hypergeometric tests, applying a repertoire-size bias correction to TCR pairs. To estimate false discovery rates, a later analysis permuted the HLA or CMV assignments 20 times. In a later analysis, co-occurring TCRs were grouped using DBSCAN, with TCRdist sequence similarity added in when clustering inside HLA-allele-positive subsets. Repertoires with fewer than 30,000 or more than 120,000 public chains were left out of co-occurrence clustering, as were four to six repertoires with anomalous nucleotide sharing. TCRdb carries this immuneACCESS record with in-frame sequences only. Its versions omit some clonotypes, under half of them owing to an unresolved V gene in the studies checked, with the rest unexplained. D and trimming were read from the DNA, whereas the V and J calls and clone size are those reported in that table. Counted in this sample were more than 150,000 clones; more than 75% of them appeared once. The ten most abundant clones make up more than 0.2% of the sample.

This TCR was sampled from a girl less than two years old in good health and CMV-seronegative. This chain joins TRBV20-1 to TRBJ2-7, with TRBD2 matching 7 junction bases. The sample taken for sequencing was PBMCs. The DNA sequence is TGCAGTGGCCGGGAGGCCTACGAGCAGTACTTC. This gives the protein CSGREAYEQYF.